Ten or more counts support the clone carrying this T cell receptor beta chain. Its antigen is as yet unknown. This specimen comes from a study of T cell repertoires in cytomegalovirus infection. Looking at the study overall: A matching HLA type, together with CMV infection, was signaled by public TCR beta signatures. General study results and limits: The study identified carriers of CMV plus the relevant HLA from cumulative public TCR beta family frequency. Across the ex vivo response, the dominant clonotypes were HLA-C-restricted CMV-specific TCR beta clonotypes.

TCRdb re-called the reads with MiXCR, one entry per CDR3 protein. The sample gives 680,000 or so distinct CDR3 sequences, around a third of which show up once; around a sixth is in the top ten. Trimming took 5 bases from V and 7 from J, leaving 17 bases between them. Germline values: CDR1 SGHTA, CDR2 FQGNSA. The CDR3 is made up of 15 amino acids. This TCR came from a human donor in good health (CMV status not recorded). Some clones in this sample may be carry-over from other donors' samples. The gene calls are TRBV7-2 and TRBJ2-2, with D perhaps being TRBD1 or TRBD2 (6 bases each). The starting material was cultured PBMCs, obtained from culture after CMV antigen stimulation. The CDR3 sequence: CASSPRSGAGGELFF. CDR3 coding DNA: TGTGCCAGCAGCCCCCGGTCGGGGGCTGGCGGGGAGCTGTTTTTT.